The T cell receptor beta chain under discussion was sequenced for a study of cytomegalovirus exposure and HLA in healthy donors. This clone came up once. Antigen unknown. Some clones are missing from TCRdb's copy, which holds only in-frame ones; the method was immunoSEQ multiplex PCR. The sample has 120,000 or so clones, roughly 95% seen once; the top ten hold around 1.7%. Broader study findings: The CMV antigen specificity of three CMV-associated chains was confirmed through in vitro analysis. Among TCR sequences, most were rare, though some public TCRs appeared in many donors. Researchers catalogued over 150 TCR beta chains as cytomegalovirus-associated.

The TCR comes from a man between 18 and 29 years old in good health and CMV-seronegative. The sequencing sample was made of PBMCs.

The CDR3 protein is CASSHRDIKPAFF. DNA of the CDR3: TGTGCCAGCAGCCACCGGGACATTAAACCGGCTTTCTTT. V is TRBV28 and J is TRBJ1-1, with TRBD1 as a possible D gene (6 bases). The CDR3 spans 13 residues. Trimming took 6 bases from V and 11 from J, leaving 19 bases between them. Germline loops: CDR1 MDHEN, CDR2 SYDVKM.